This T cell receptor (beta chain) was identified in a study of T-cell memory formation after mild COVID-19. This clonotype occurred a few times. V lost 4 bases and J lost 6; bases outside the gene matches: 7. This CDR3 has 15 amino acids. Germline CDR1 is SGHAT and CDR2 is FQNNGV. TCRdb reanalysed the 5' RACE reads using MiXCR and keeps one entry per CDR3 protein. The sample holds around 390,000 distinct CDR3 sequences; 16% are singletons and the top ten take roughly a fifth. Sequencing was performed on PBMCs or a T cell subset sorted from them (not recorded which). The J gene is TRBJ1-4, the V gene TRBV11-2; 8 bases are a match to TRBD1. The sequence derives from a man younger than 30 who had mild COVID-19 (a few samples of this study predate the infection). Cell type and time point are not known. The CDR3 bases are TGTGCCAGCAGCTCCTTCAGGGGGCGCCATGAAAAACTGTTTTTT. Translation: CASSSFRGRHEKLFF.